Listed here are 10 T cell receptor beta chains from one sample, sequenced in a study of T cells in Graves' hyperthyroidism and ophthalmopathy. There were TCR beta CDR3 regions amplified from RNA transcripts. A first-round RT-PCR of the TCR CDR3 used the HTBI primer set. TCRdb itself ran the multiplex PCR reads through MiXCR, one entry per CDR3 protein. The sample shows about 52,000 distinct CDR3 sequences, approximately 48% of them seen only once. The sequencing input was blood. The receptors were sampled from a woman aged 50 to 65 with Graves' ophthalmopathy.

The rearrangement uses TRBV2 and TRBJ2-3; 9 positions match TRBD2. Germline loops: CDR1 SNHLY, CDR2 FYNNEI. The ends lost 10 bases at V and 11 bases at J; junction bases unmatched: 16. The CDR3 has 14 amino acids. The CDR3 loop reads CATALAGGINEQYF. The DNA of the CDR3 is TGTGCCACAGCGCTGGCGGGAGGGATCAATGAGCAGTATTTT.

Ten or more counts support this clonotype. The rearrangement links TRBV6-5 to TRBJ2-1; 11 nucleotides line up with TRBD2. Germline CDR1 and CDR2: MNHEY and SVGAGI. CDR3 length: 15 amino acids. The ends lost 4 bases at V and 4 bases at J; junction bases unmatched: 3. CDR3 sequence: CASSSGTSGYNEQFF. In DNA form, the CDR3 reads TGTGCCAGCAGTTCCGGGACTAGCGGTTACAATGAGCAGTTCTTC.

In nucleotides, the CDR3 is TGCAGTGCTAGTCAGGGTCAGCAGTACTTC. This gives the protein CSASQGQQYF. The chain recombines TRBV20-1 with TRBJ2-7, with D possibly being TRBD1 (5 bases). The ends were cut back, 3 bases at V and 8 bases at J, with 8 bases in the middle. This CDR3 has 10 amino acids. Germline-derived CDR1 and CDR2 are DFQATT and SNEGSKA (reference sequence).

This clonotype was recorded at least ten times. V gene TRBV5-4 combines with J gene TRBJ2-2, with a possible D match to TRBD2 (7 bases). The CDR3 sequence is 14 residues long. The germline gives CDR1 SGHNT, CDR2 YYREEE (reference sequence). V was shortened by 4 bases and J by 6 bases, with 13 bases between the two germline ends. Written as DNA, the CDR3 is TGTGCCAGCAGCGGGGGGGGGCGGGCCGGGGAGCTGTTTTTT. It yields the protein CASSGGGRAGELFF. The variable domain in full, with the rest retrieved from reference TRBV5-4 and TRBJ2-2, is ETGVTQSPTHLIKTRGQQVTLRCSSQSGHNTVSWYQQALGQGPQFIFQYYREEENGRGNFPPRFSGLQFPNYSSELNVNALELDDSALYLCASSGGGRAGELFFGEGSRLTVL.

The rearrangement joins TRBV20-1 to TRBJ2-3, with 11 nucleotides matching TRBD2. The CDR3 totals 14 residues. Germline trimming cut 5 bases from V and 11 bases from J; bases unmatched to any gene: 12. Germline V lookup: CDR1 DFQATT, CDR2 SNEGSKA (reference sequence). CDR3: CSARTSGSIYEQYF. The CDR3 DNA reads TGCAGTGCTCGTACTAGCGGGAGTATCTATGAGCAGTATTTT.

CDR3 DNA: TGCAGCGTGGAGACAGGGCAGAACACTGAAGCTTTCTTT. Translation: CSVETGQNTEAFF. V usage is TRBV29-1 and J usage is TRBJ1-1, with 7 bases identical to TRBD1. The CDR3 runs to 13 residues. From germline, CDR1 is SQVTM and CDR2 ANQGSEA. Trimming removed 6 bases from V and 1 base from J; junction bases left unmatched: 5.

The chain links TRBV11-3 to TRBJ2-5; D is unresolved. V lost 1 base and J 5 bases, leaving 11 bases between the germline ends. Germline lookup yields CDR1 SGHNT and CDR2 YENEEA. This CDR3 is 14 amino acids long. The CDR3 nucleotides read TGTGCCAGCAGCTTAGTCGGTAGACGCGAGACCCAGTACTTC. It codes for CASSLVGRRETQYF.

The chain couples TRBV7-2 to TRBJ2-1; 12 bases line up with TRBD2. The germline V gene has CDR1 SGHTA and CDR2 FQGNSA. The CDR3 covers 15 residues. V was clipped by 5 bases and J by 10 bases; unmatched bases: 9. The CDR3 loop is CASSQLAGGSREQFF. The CDR3 DNA follows: TGTGCCAGCAGCCAACTAGCGGGAGGAAGCCGGGAGCAGTTCTTC.

Points on this clonotype: Its ends do not fully match the called genes, so a read error is possible. The V gene is TRBV12-3 or TRBV12-4, the J gene TRBJ2-7; TRBD2 is a possible D gene (5 bases). The length of the CDR3 is 12 residues. The CDR3 sequence: CASSLDTGELYF. Written as DNA, the CDR3 is TGTGCCAGCAGTTTAGACACCGGGGAGCTGTACTTC.

This clonotype came up a few times. The rearrangement links TRBV11-3 to TRBJ2-7; a possible D gene is TRBD2 (7 bases). The V end was cut by 1 base, the J end by 7 bases, with 23 bases between. The germline gives CDR1 SGHNT, CDR2 YENEEA. This CDR3 contains 17 residues. This chain's CDR3 is CASSLGEGHVILLEQYF. CDR3 coding DNA: TGTGCCAGCAGCTTAGGGGAGGGACACGTTATTTTGTTGGAGCAGTACTTC.